The 15 T cell receptor beta chains presented below share a single source sample, sequenced in a study of CD8 T cells in Susac syndrome. An input of about 0.45 to 1 ug of RNA was subjected to reverse transcription using random hexamers. TCRdb reprocessed the immunoSEQ multiplex PCR reads with MiXCR, giving one entry per CDR3 protein. Counted here are roughly 110,000 distinct CDR3 sequences, less than 95% occurring once; the ten biggest clones make up about 0.42%. Sample: CD8+ T cells from PBMCs. Receptor source: a human donor with Susac syndrome.

This CDR3 is CSAEERPLGNYGYTF. The CDR3 nucleotides are TGCAGTGCTGAAGAGCGCCCCCTCGGGAACTATGGCTACACCTTC. V and J are TRBV20-1 and TRBJ1-2; D is uncertain. Germline CDR1 DFQATT, CDR2 SNEGSKA (reference sequence). This CDR3 has 15 residues. V was pared by 5 bases and J by 2 bases, with 18 bases between.

This clonotype occurred once. The chain carries TRBV27 and TRBJ2-1, with unresolved D. Trimming removed 3 bases at V and 6 bases at J, with 12 bases between. The CDR3 spans 14 residues. Per germline, CDR1 MNHEY and CDR2 SMNVEV (reference sequence). CDR3 residues: CASSFGPAPNEQFF. CDR3 coding DNA: TGTGCCAGCAGTTTTGGCCCGGCCCCCAATGAGCAGTTCTTC.

The rearrangement links TRBV9 to TRBJ2-2; 8 positions match TRBD2. This CDR3 has 17 amino acids. V dropped 4 bases and J dropped 0; count of bases not matched to a gene: 8. CDR1 is SGDLS and CDR2 is YYNGEE in the germline V gene. The CDR3 protein is CASSPPGGGTNTGELFF. CDR3 nucleotide sequence: TGTGCCAGCAGCCCCCCCGGCGGGGGGACGAACACCGGGGAGCTGTTTTTT.

The rearrangement uses TRBV3-1 and TRBJ2-5, with D possibly being TRBD1 (6 bases). CDR1 and CDR2 (germline): LGHDT, YNNKEL (reference sequence). The CDR3 runs 15 residues. Trimming took off 2 bases at V and 4 bases at J, with 14 bases between the two ends. This CDR3 reads CASSQPYDRSETQYF. DNA of the CDR3: TGTGCCAGCAGCCAACCTTACGACAGGTCAGAGACCCAGTACTTC.

The chain joins TRBV2 to TRBJ2-3; 7 bases map to TRBD1. The CDR3 totals 15 residues. With 7 bases clipped from V and 0 bases from J, the junction kept 7 bases outside the gene matches. Looked up from germline, CDR1 is SNHLY and CDR2 is FYNNEI. The CDR3 DNA sequence: TGTGCCAGCATTTACGAGGGGGCCAGCACAGATACGCAGTATTTT. This gives the protein CASIYEGASTDTQYF.

This sequence joins TRBV24-1 and TRBJ2-1; possibly TRBD1 for D (5 bases). This CDR3 is 15 amino acids long. Deletions cut 7 bases from V and 5 bases from J, with 17 bases between. CDR1 is KGHDR and CDR2 is SFDVKD in the germline V gene. In nucleotides, the CDR3 is TGTGCCACCAGCGAAGGGGCAGGGCCGGACAATGAGCAGTTCTTC. It translates to CATSEGAGPDNEQFF.

The chain carries TRBV3-1 and TRBJ1-1; D unclear. Trimming cost V 1 base and J 0 bases, with 9 bases left between them. CDR3 size: 15 residues. Germline V lookup: CDR1 LGHDT, CDR2 YNNKEL (reference sequence). The CDR3 here is CASSQVEGLNTEAFF. For the CDR3, the DNA is TGTGCCAGCAGCCAAGTAGAAGGATTGAACACTGAAGCTTTCTTT.

The gene calls are TRBV5-6 and TRBJ2-5; D gene uncertain. This CDR3 spans 16 amino acids. Germline values: CDR1 SGHDT, CDR2 YYEEEE. Trimming pared 4 bases from V and 7 bases from J, leaving 23 bases between. In DNA form, the CDR3 reads TGTGCCAGCAGCGTACGAGAGGAACGTACGCGTGGGACCCAGTACTTC. As protein: CASSVREERTRGTQYF.

The chain joins TRBV7-9 to TRBJ2-3, with no clear D. Between the trimmed V and J ends, which lost 5 bases and 2 bases, there was a span of 14 bases. The CDR3 runs to 15 residues. Germline V gene data show CDR1 as SEHNR and CDR2 as FQNEAQ (reference sequence). The CDR3 nucleotides are TGTGCCAGCAGCCCGGTCGTATACCCCACAGATACGCAGTATTTT. Protein product: CASSPVVYPTDTQYF.

The rearrangement links TRBV7-9 to TRBJ2-4; TRBD1 aligns across 7 bases. V was pared by 4 bases and J by 0 bases, with 6 bases of the junction left unmatched. The CDR3 runs 16 residues. Germline V gives CDR1 SEHNR, CDR2 FQNEAQ (reference sequence). This chain's CDR3 is CASSSTGALAKNIQYF. As DNA, the CDR3 is TGTGCCAGCAGCTCCACAGGGGCTCTAGCCAAAAACATTCAGTACTTC.

The rearrangement uses TRBV4-3 and TRBJ2-1, with TRBD2 identical over 7 bases. The J segment lost 10 bases and the V segment lost 3 bases, leaving 6 bases of the junction unmatched. The CDR3 contains 13 residues. Germline assignment: CDR1 LGHNA and CDR2 YSLEER. Written as DNA, the CDR3 is TGCGCCAGCAGCCAGAACCGGGACTACGAGCAGTTCTTC. Its protein product is CASSQNRDYEQFF.

This clonotype was recorded once. This chain links TRBV9 with TRBJ2-1, with D uncertain. Germline V gene data show CDR1 as SGDLS and CDR2 as YYNGEE. This CDR3 region has 13 residues. V was pared by 2 bases and J by 8 bases, with 11 bases between. The DNA for the CDR3 is TGTGCCAGCAGCGTTGGATACTGGGATGAGCAGTTCTTC. Its translation is CASSVGYWDEQFF.

The chain employs TRBV19 and TRBJ1-2; D is undetermined. V was pared by 8 bases and J by 0 bases, with 10 bases between. The CDR3 length is 13 residues. Germline CDR1 LNHDA, CDR2 SQIVND (reference sequence). CDR3 in DNA: TGTGCCAGTGAGGCGGGTCCTAACTATGGCTACACCTTC. Translated, it gives CASEAGPNYGYTF.

The chain uses TRBV7-6 and TRBJ2-1; 9 positions agree with TRBD2. Germline V gene lookup returns CDR1 SGHVS and CDR2 FNYEAQ. This CDR3 region has 15 residues. After removal of 4 bases from V and 10 bases from J, the junction contained 11 bases not matched to a gene. The CDR3 region is CASSSLAGAVREQFF. As DNA, the CDR3 is TGTGCCAGCAGCTCTTTAGCGGGGGCGGTGAGGGAGCAGTTCTTC.

The gene calls are TRBV9 and TRBJ1-2; 8 bases align to TRBD1. The CDR3 has 14 amino acids. Germline V gene sequence: CDR1 SGDLS, CDR2 YYNGEE. Trimming removed 4 bases from V and 3 bases from J; junction bases left unmatched: 5. As DNA, the CDR3 is TGTGCCAGCAGCTCCGGACAGGGCTACTATGGCTACACCTTC. Translation: CASSSGQGYYGYTF.